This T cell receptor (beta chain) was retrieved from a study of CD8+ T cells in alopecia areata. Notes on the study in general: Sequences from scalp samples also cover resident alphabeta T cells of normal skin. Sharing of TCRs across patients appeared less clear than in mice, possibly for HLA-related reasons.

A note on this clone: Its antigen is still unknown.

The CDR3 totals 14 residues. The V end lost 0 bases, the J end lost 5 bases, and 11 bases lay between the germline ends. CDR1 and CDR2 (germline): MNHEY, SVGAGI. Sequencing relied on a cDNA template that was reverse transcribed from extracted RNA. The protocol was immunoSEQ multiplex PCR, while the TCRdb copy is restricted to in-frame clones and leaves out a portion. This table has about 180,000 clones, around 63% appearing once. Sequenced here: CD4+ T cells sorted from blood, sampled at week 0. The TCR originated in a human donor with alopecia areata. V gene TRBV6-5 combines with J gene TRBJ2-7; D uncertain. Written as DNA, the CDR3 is TGTGCCAGCAGTTACTCGATAGGGTCGCACGAGCAGTACTTC. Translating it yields CASSYSIGSHEQYF.